This T cell receptor beta chain was recovered during a study of T cell clonotyping in hematopoietic cell transplantation. The CDR3 totals 13 residues. The germline V gene encodes CDR1 SGHDT and CDR2 YYEEEE. The V and J ends lost 4 bases and 3 bases, in that order; junction bases with no gene match: 2. Libraries were prepared by immunoSEQ multiplex PCR; TCRdb keeps only in-frame clonotypes and omits some of them. This repertoire shows more than 12,000 clones, 65% to 90% found once; its top ten account for roughly 13%. Sequencing used PBMCs, obtained 100 days after allogeneic stem cell transplant. This clonotype was obtained from a male patient aged 50 to 59 who had an allogeneic stem cell transplant from an unrelated donor, so T cells may come from the graft donor. Some clones in this sample may be carry-over from other donors' samples. The chain links TRBV5-6 to TRBJ1-1; 8 bases line up with TRBD1. The CDR3 loop reads CASSPDRDTEAFF. CDR3 bases: TGTGCCAGCAGCCCGGACAGGGACACTGAAGCTTTCTTT.